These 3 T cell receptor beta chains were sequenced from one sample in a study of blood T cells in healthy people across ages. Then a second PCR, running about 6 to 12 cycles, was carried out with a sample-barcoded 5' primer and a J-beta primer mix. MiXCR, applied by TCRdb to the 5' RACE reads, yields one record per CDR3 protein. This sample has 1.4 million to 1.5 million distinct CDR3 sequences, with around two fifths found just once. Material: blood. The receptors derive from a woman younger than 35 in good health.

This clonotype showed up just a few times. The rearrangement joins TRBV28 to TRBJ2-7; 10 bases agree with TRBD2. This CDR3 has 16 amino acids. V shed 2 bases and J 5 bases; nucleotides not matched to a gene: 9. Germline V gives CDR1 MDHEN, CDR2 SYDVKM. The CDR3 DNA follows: TGTGCCAGCAGTTTAAAAACCGGGACTAGCGTCGACGAGCAGTACTTC. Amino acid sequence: CASSLKTGTSVDEQYF.

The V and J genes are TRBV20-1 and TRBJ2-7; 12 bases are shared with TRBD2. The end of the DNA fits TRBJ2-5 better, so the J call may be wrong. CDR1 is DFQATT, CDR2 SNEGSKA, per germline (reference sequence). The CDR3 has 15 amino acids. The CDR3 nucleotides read TGCAGTGCTCCTGCTAGCGGGAGGGCCACGGAGACCCAGTACTTC. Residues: CSAPASGRATETQYF.

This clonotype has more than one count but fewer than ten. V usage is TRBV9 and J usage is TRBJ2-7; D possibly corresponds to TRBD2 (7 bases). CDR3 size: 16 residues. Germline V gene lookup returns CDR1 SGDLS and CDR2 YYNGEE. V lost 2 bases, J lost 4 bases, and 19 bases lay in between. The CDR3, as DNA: TGTGCCAGCAGCGTCGAGCTAGTCGGGGGGCTATACGAGCAGTACTTC. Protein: CASSVELVGGLYEQYF.